A selection of T cell receptor beta chains follows, all from one sample in a study of cytomegalovirus exposure and HLA in healthy donors. TCRdb's table, derived via immunoSEQ multiplex PCR, lists solely in-frame clones and lacks some. Found here are 240,000 or so clones, around 85% of them singletons; the top ten hold roughly 1.2%. Sequenced: PBMCs. The receptor source for this set is a woman in her thirties in good health and CMV-seropositive. CDR3s include the opening cysteine and the closing phenylalanine or tryptophan. The D gene is left open where the match is weak. Clone size, where shown, is once, few, many, or a class for clones that have expanded.

v_call: TRBV7-6
clone_size: NA
d_call: NA
j_call: TRBJ2-7
cdr3_aa: CASSLGSRAGSYEQYF
cdr3_nt: TGTGCCAGCAGCTTAGGGTCCCGTGCGGGGTCCTACGAGCAGTACTTC

v_call: TRBV6-5
clone_size: few
d_call: NA
j_call: TRBJ1-2
cdr3_aa: CASSRQTNYGYTF
cdr3_nt: TGTGCCAGCAGCCGACAGACTAACTATGGCTACACCTTC

v_call: TRBV30
clone_size: NA
d_call: TRBD2
j_call: TRBJ2-7
cdr3_aa: CAWSVRRTSGSSYEQYF
cdr3_nt: TGTGCCTGGAGTGTACGGCGGACTAGCGGGAGCTCCTACGAGCAGTACTTC

v_call: TRBV5-6
clone_size: once
d_call: TRBD1
j_call: TRBJ2-7
cdr3_aa: CASSTPTGYEQYF
cdr3_nt: TGTGCCAGCAGCACGCCGACAGGGTACGAGCAGTACTTC

v_call: TRBV11-2
clone_size: NA
d_call: NA
j_call: TRBJ2-2
cdr3_aa: CASTRTTGELFF
cdr3_nt: TGTGCCAGCACCCGGACAACCGGGGAGCTGTTTTTT

v_call: TRBV29-1
clone_size: NA
d_call: NA
j_call: TRBJ2-5
cdr3_aa: CSVEDPAGPQETQYF
cdr3_nt: TGCAGCGTTGAAGATCCGGCGGGGCCCCAAGAGACCCAGTACTTC

v_call: TRBV1
clone_size: NA
d_call: NA
j_call: TRBJ2-7
cdr3_aa: CTSRELSPSAYEQYF
cdr3_nt: TGCACCAGCAGGGAGTTGTCCCCAAGCGCCTACGAGCAGTACTTC

v_call: TRBV7-9
clone_size: NA
d_call: NA
j_call: TRBJ2-7
cdr3_aa: CASSFYIEGPYEQYF
cdr3_nt: TGTGCCAGCAGCTTCTATATAGAGGGCCCCTACGAGCAGTACTTC

v_call: TRBV27
clone_size: NA
d_call: TRBD1
j_call: TRBJ2-7
cdr3_aa: CASSSRQGFAYEQYF
cdr3_nt: TGTGCCAGCAGTTCCCGACAGGGCTTTGCCTACGAGCAGTACTTC

v_call: TRBV25-1
clone_size: NA
d_call: TRBD1
j_call: TRBJ1-1
cdr3_aa: CASSADRARNTEAFF
cdr3_nt: TGTGCCAGCAGTGCCGACAGGGCCCGGAACACTGAAGCTTTCTTT

v_call: TRBV6-4
clone_size: NA
d_call: NA
j_call: TRBJ1-2
cdr3_aa: CASSEEMGEGYTF
cdr3_nt: TGTGCCAGCAGTGAAGAGATGGGAGAAGGCTACACCTTC

v_call: TRBV14
clone_size: once
d_call: TRBD1
j_call: TRBJ2-6
cdr3_aa: CASSRRDRGYESGANVLTF
cdr3_nt: TGTGCCAGCAGCCGCCGGGACAGGGGTTATGAGTCTGGGGCCAACGTCCTGACTTTC

v_call: TRBV2
clone_size: NA
d_call: TRBD2
j_call: TRBJ2-7
cdr3_aa: CASMMTSGSYEQYF
cdr3_nt: TGTGCCAGCATGATGACTAGCGGGAGCTACGAGCAGTACTTC

v_call: TRBV28
clone_size: NA
d_call: TRBD2
j_call: TRBJ2-3
cdr3_aa: CACKREPDTDTQYF
cdr3_nt: TGTGCCTGTAAGCGGGAGCCGGACACAGATACGCAGTATTTT

v_call: TRBV18
clone_size: NA
d_call: NA
j_call: TRBJ2-3
cdr3_aa: CASSPLNVEGDTQYF
cdr3_nt: TGTGCCAGCTCACCCCTTAACGTGGAGGGGGATACGCAGTATTTT

v_call: TRBV5-8
clone_size: few
d_call: TRBD2
j_call: TRBJ2-3
cdr3_aa: CASSAGLAGSTDTQYF
cdr3_nt: TGTGCCAGCAGCGCCGGACTAGCGGGTAGCACAGATACGCAGTATTTT

v_call: TRBV25-1
clone_size: NA
d_call: TRBD1
j_call: TRBJ2-7
cdr3_aa: CASSGTGGSYEQYF
cdr3_nt: TGTGCCAGCTCAGGGACAGGGGGGTCGTACGAGCAGTACTTC

v_call: TRBV19
clone_size: NA
d_call: NA
j_call: TRBJ1-2
cdr3_aa: CASSASPDSSPYGYTF
cdr3_nt: TGTGCCAGTAGTGCCAGCCCGGACAGCTCTCCCTATGGCTACACCTTC

v_call: TRBV11-3
clone_size: NA
d_call: TRBD2
j_call: TRBJ2-7
cdr3_aa: CASSLGASGLFTYEQYF
cdr3_nt: TGTGCCAGCAGCCTAGGGGCTAGCGGCCTATTCACCTACGAGCAGTACTTC

v_call: TRBV19
clone_size: NA
d_call: TRBD1
j_call: TRBJ1-1
cdr3_aa: CASGQGVNTEAFF
cdr3_nt: TGTGCCAGCGGACAGGGCGTGAACACTGAAGCTTTCTTT

v_call: TRBV13
clone_size: NA
d_call: NA
j_call: TRBJ1-2
cdr3_aa: CASSWGDGNYGYTF
cdr3_nt: TGTGCCAGCAGCTGGGGGGACGGCAACTATGGCTACACCTTC

v_call: TRBV5-6
clone_size: NA
d_call: NA
j_call: TRBJ2-3
cdr3_aa: CASSKFRQWDTQYF
cdr3_nt: TGTGCCAGCAGCAAATTTCGTCAGTGGGATACGCAGTATTTT

v_call: TRBV29-1
clone_size: NA
d_call: NA
j_call: TRBJ2-7
cdr3_aa: CSVEVTGVGNYEQYF
cdr3_nt: TGCAGCGTTGAAGTTACAGGAGTCGGAAACTACGAGCAGTACTTC

v_call: TRBV27
clone_size: NA
d_call: TRBD2
j_call: TRBJ2-7
cdr3_aa: CASSKRERISYEQYF
cdr3_nt: TGTGCCAGCAGTAAGCGGGAGAGGATTTCCTACGAGCAGTACTTC

v_call: TRBV20-1
clone_size: NA
d_call: NA
j_call: TRBJ2-7
cdr3_aa: CSAEGAYEQYF
cdr3_nt: TGCAGTGCTGAAGGGGCATACGAGCAGTACTTC

v_call: TRBV5-1
clone_size: once
d_call: NA
j_call: TRBJ1-1
cdr3_aa: CASSLEGESLGTEAFF
cdr3_nt: TGCGCCAGCAGCTTGGAGGGGGAATCTCTAGGAACTGAAGCTTTCTTT

v_call: TRBV2
clone_size: NA
d_call: NA
j_call: TRBJ2-7
cdr3_aa: CASSTYRAPEQYF
cdr3_nt: TGTGCCAGCAGTACCTACAGGGCGCCCGAGCAGTACTTC